The 8 T cell receptor beta chains presented below share a single source sample, sequenced in a study of tumor-infiltrating lymphocytes in primary liver carcinoma. Without any cell sorting, roughly 20-32 mg of bulk tissue yielded co-extracted RNA and DNA. A constant-region primer served to make TCR beta cDNA from about 0.45 ug total RNA. Researchers made the TCR beta libraries by running three nested multiplex PCR rounds with slightly modified ARM-PCR. For roughly 11 cycles apiece, the opening two PCR rounds ran with TRBV1-TRBV30 forward primers and a C-beta reverse primer. MiXCR, applied by TCRdb to the multiplex PCR reads, yields one record per CDR3 protein. The repertoire includes about 200,000 distinct CDR3 sequences, 85% of them detected once, and about a sixth sits in the top ten. The sequenced sample consisted of tumor tissue from primary liver carcinoma. The receptors derive from a man aged 35 to 55 with primary liver carcinoma and hepatitis B virus infection.

A note on this clonotype: The junction departs from germline at one end; a sequencing error may be responsible. The J gene is TRBJ2-4, the V gene TRBV6-1; possibly TRBD2 for D (6 bases). The CDR3 length is 14 residues. Germline V lookup: CDR1 MNHNS, CDR2 SASEGT. In nucleotides, the CDR3 is TGTGCCAGTAGTGACGGGACTCCTCGGGGCACTCAGTACTTC. Protein sequence: CASSDGTPRGTQYF.

A remark on this clonotype: At one end the junction does not follow the germline gene, possibly because of a read error. V gene TRBV6-6 combines with J gene TRBJ1-1, with 8 bases identical to TRBD1. CDR3 length: 13 residues. CDR1 is MNHNY, CDR2 SVGAGI, per germline (reference sequence). The CDR3 DNA reads TGTGTCAGCAGCACAGGGGGGACTATTGAAGTTTTCTTT. This codes for CVSSTGGTIEVFF.

About this clonotype itself: The junction shows a germline mismatch at one end, possibly a read error. The V gene is TRBV28, the J gene TRBJ2-7; no definite D call. The CDR3 has 14 residues. Per germline, CDR1 MDHEN and CDR2 SYDVKM. CDR3 loop: CVSSFQVNSYEQYF. The CDR3 bases are TGTGTCAGTAGTTTCCAGGTAAACTCCTATGAGCAGTACTTC.

The gene calls are TRBV12-3 or TRBV12-4 and TRBJ1-4; D is ambiguous. This CDR3 comprises 13 residues. Trimming took off 1 base at V and 8 bases at J, with 8 bases between the two ends. CDR3 bases: TGTGCCAGCAGTTTAGTTTGGTTAGAAAAACTGTTTTTT. This gives the protein CASSLVWLEKLFF.

This clonotype was found a few times. This sequence may be a read error, since a much larger clone differs from it by one base. The chain employs TRBV5-8 and TRBJ2-1; 7 nucleotides agree with TRBD1. J lost 5 bases, V lost 0 bases, and 2 bases had no gene match. The CDR3 length is 14 residues. The germline V gene has CDR1 SGHTS and CDR2 YDEGEE. CDR3 nucleotides: TGTGCCAGCAGCTTGGAGACAGGGAACAATGAGCAGTTCTTC. Its protein product is CASSLETGNNEQFF.

As concerns this clonotype: This clone may be a read error of a much larger clone one base away. This rearrangement joins TRBV12-3 or TRBV12-4 to TRBJ2-5, with 12 bases identical to TRBD1. The CDR3 length is 15 residues. The chain's CDR3 is CSSSSGQGARETQHF. Here the CDR3 DNA reads TGTTCCAGCAGTTCGGGACAGGGGGCGCGGGAGACCCAGCACTTC.

About this clonotype itself: Relative to the germline gene, one junction end is altered; a read error may explain this. The rearrangement links TRBV4-3 to TRBJ2-2; 12 nucleotides agree with TRBD2. The CDR3 is made up of 18 amino acids. Looked up from germline, CDR1 is LGHNA and CDR2 is YSLEER. The DNA for the CDR3 is TGCGCCAGCAGCCGGGGACTAGCGGGTTCCGCGAACAGCGGGGAACTGTTTTTT. It is translated as CASSRGLAGSANSGELFF.

Worth noting for this clonotype: A read error may produce the germline difference seen at one junction end. In nucleotides, the CDR3 is TGTGTCAGCAGCCAAGGGGTAGCGGACAAGCTCGAGCAGTACTTC. It encodes CVSSQGVADKLEQYF. This sequence joins TRBV4-2 and TRBJ2-7; TRBD2 is a possible D gene (6 bases). This CDR3 has 15 residues. Germline-derived CDR1 and CDR2 are LGHNA and YNFKEQ.